The 16 T cell receptor beta chains below were found in one sample sequenced in a study of OX40 agonist ivuxolimab in advanced cancers. Here immunoSEQ multiplex PCR was the method, and the copy in TCRdb shows in-frame clones only, minus some. The data contain tens of thousands of clones, about 89% of them singletons. The material sequenced was CD4+ or CD8+ T cells sorted from blood, taken in a trial of the OX40 agonist ivuxolimab. All receptors derive from an adult with an advanced solid tumor such as melanoma, head and neck, liver or kidney cancer.

This chain joins TRBV2 and TRBJ2-7; D is perhaps TRBD2 (6 bases). CDR3 length: 13 amino acids. The germline V and J ends were trimmed by 5 bases and 4 bases, with 12 bases remaining between them. In germline, CDR1 is SNHLY, CDR2 FYNNEI. Written as DNA, the CDR3 is TGTGCCAGCAGTCACGGAGGGGCGTACGAGCAGTACTTC. This sequence encodes CASSHGGAYEQYF.

Only one count was recorded for this clone. V and J are TRBV7-9 and TRBJ2-3; D unresolved. The V and J ends lost 1 base and 6 bases respectively, with 5 bases between them. CDR3 length equals 12 residues. Germline V CDR1 and CDR2: SEHNR, FQNEAQ (reference sequence). CDR3 residues: CASSLVVDTQYF. CDR3 in DNA: TGTGCCAGCAGCTTAGTTGTTGATACGCAGTATTTT.

The chain carries TRBV7-9 and TRBJ2-5; TRBD1 aligns across 7 bases. This CDR3 has 13 residues. CDR1 is SEHNR, CDR2 FQNEAQ, per germline (reference sequence). V was clipped by 5 bases and J by 5 bases; unmatched bases: 5. The CDR3 coding sequence is TGTGCCAGCAGCCCGGGACAGTACGAGACCCAGTACTTC. Amino acid sequence: CASSPGQYETQYF.

This clone was found once. This chain uses TRBV6-5 with TRBJ2-7; possible D gene TRBD2, 5 bases. Trimming pared 5 bases from V and 7 bases from J, leaving 18 bases between. Germline CDR1 is MNHEY and CDR2 is SVGAGI. This CDR3 comprises 14 residues. The CDR3 DNA follows: TGTGCCAGCAGTGACGCCACCTCGAGGAGGGAGCAGTACTTC. This codes for CASSDATSRREQYF.

V is TRBV29-1 and J is TRBJ1-2, with 10 bases matching TRBD1. The CDR3 is made up of 13 amino acids. V shed 7 bases and J 6 bases; nucleotides not matched to a gene: 8. Germline V lookup: CDR1 SQVTM, CDR2 ANQGSEA. The CDR3 sequence: CSGLTGGEHGYTF. The DNA of the CDR3 is TGCAGCGGTTTGACAGGGGGCGAACATGGCTACACCTTC.

This chain connects TRBV5-4 to TRBJ2-7, with no clear D. The V end lost 5 bases, the J end lost 0 bases, and 3 bases lay between the germline ends. Germline CDR1 is SGHNT and CDR2 is YYREEE (reference sequence). The CDR3 extends over 11 amino acids. This CDR3 is CASSFSYEQYF. For the CDR3, the DNA is TGTGCCAGCAGTTTCTCCTACGAGCAGTACTTC.

This clone came up a few times. The chain links TRBV30 to TRBJ1-2; D remains unclear. CDR1 GTSNPN and CDR2 SVGIG come from the germline V gene (reference sequence). The CDR3 consists of 14 residues. V was cut by 0 bases and J by 3 bases, with 11 bases left in between. Here the CDR3 DNA reads TGTGCCTGGAGTGTACAAGGCAGCTACTATGGCTACACCTTC. It yields the protein CAWSVQGSYYGYTF. Full variable domain (outside the CDR3, taken from reference TRBV30 and TRBJ1-2): SQTIHQWPATLVQPVGSPLSLECTVEGTSNPNLYWYRQAAGRGLQLLFYSVGIGQISSEVPQNLSASRPQDRQFILSSKKLLLSDSGFYLCAWSVQGSYYGYTFGSGTRLTVV.

The genes are TRBV11-2 and TRBJ2-7; no definite D call. There are 13 residues in the CDR3. Germline CDR1 and CDR2: SGHAT and FQNNGV. Trimming shortened V by 5 bases and J by 4 bases, and 12 bases separated the two germline ends. The CDR3 loop is CASSAAPLYEQYF. The CDR3 nucleotides read TGTGCCAGCAGCGCCGCCCCCCTATACGAGCAGTACTTC.

The chain links TRBV4-3 to TRBJ2-2; D uncertain. The V gene's germline CDR1 is LGHNA and CDR2 YSLEER. V gave up 1 base and J gave up 9 bases, with 15 bases separating them. The CDR3 length is 15 residues. CDR3 sequence: CASSQVGRVDWELFF. CDR3 sequence (DNA): TGCGCCAGCAGCCAAGTGGGCCGCGTCGATTGGGAGCTGTTTTTT.

The CDR3 coding sequence is TGTGCCAGCAGCTTGTTTGGACTAGCGGGAGGGCCGGACGAGCAGTACTTC. Amino acids: CASSLFGLAGGPDEQYF. The chain uses TRBV13 and TRBJ2-7, with 15 positions matching TRBD2. Unmatched junction bases numbered 8, after V lost 3 bases and J lost 5 bases. Germline CDR1 is PRHDT and CDR2 is FYEKMQ (reference sequence). CDR3 length: 17 residues.

V usage is TRBV7-9 and J usage is TRBJ1-1; D is unclear. CDR1 SEHNR and CDR2 FQNEAQ come from the germline V gene (reference sequence). Trimming cost V 5 bases and J 8 bases, with 12 bases left between them. The CDR3 loop spans 12 amino acids. In DNA form, the CDR3 reads TGTGCCAGCAGCGCCTCTCGGTCCGAAGCTTTCTTT. Protein: CASSASRSEAFF. Based on the CDR3 plus reference TRBV7-9 and TRBJ1-1, the full variable domain is DTGVSQNPRHKITKRGQNVTFRCDPISEHNRLYWYRQTLGQGPEFLTYFQNEAQLEKSRLLSDRFSAERPKGSFSTLEIQRTEQGDSAMYLCASSASRSEAFFGQGTRLTVV.

The genes are TRBV7-8 and TRBJ2-1; D unclear. V was cut by 4 bases and J by 4 bases, with 8 bases left in between. CDR1 and CDR2 (germline): SGHVS, FQNEAQ. The CDR3 is made up of 13 amino acids. CDR3 residues: CASSSDVYNEQFF. CDR3 sequence (DNA): TGTGCCAGCAGCTCCGACGTTTACAATGAGCAGTTCTTC.

The CDR3 DNA sequence: TGTGCCATGGTAAGGACCGAAACGACCTATGGCTACACCTTC. Protein product: CAMVRTETTYGYTF. The chain employs TRBV10-3 and TRBJ1-2; no clear D. This CDR3 comprises 14 residues. Trimming cost V 9 bases and J 4 bases, with 18 bases left between them. Germline CDR1 is ENHRY and CDR2 is SYGVKD.

This chain uses TRBV7-3 with TRBJ2-3, with D uncertain. Germline CDR1 and CDR2: SGHTA and FQGTGA. The CDR3 is 13 residues long. V was cut by 2 bases and J by 4 bases, with 7 bases left in between. The CDR3 region is CASSLDYADTQYF. CDR3 nucleotides: TGTGCCAGCAGCTTAGATTATGCAGATACGCAGTATTTT.

This chain joins TRBV27 and TRBJ2-2, with 9 bases that match TRBD1. The V gene end was trimmed by 3 bases and the J gene end by 7 bases; junction bases not matched to a gene: 6. Germline values: CDR1 MNHEY, CDR2 SMNVEV (reference sequence). The CDR3 consists of 15 residues. CDR3 protein: CASSFPGQGHGELFF. The CDR3 DNA follows: TGTGCCAGCAGTTTCCCCGGACAGGGGCACGGGGAGCTGTTTTTT.

This clone was seen only a few times. The chain combines TRBV5-5 with TRBJ2-2; TRBD1 agrees at 7 bases. CDR1 and CDR2 from the germline V gene are SGHKS and YYEKEE (reference sequence). V lost 3 bases, J lost 9 bases, and 11 bases stayed unmatched. This CDR3 contains 15 residues. The CDR3 here is CASSSSGGDSRELFF. The CDR3 DNA sequence: TGTGCCAGCAGCTCCTCCGGTGGGGACAGCCGGGAGCTGTTTTTT.